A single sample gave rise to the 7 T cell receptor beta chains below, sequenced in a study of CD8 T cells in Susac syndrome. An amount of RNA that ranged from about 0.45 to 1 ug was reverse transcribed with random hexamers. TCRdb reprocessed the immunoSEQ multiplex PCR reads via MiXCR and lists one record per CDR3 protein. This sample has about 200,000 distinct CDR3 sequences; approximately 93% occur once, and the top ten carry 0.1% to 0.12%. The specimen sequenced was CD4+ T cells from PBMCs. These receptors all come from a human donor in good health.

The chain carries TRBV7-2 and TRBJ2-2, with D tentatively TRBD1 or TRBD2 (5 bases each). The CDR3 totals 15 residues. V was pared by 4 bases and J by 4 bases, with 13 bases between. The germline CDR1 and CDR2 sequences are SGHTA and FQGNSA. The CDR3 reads CASSYPGRGTGELFF. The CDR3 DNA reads TGTGCCAGCAGCTACCCGGGGCGAGGCACCGGGGAGCTGTTTTTT.

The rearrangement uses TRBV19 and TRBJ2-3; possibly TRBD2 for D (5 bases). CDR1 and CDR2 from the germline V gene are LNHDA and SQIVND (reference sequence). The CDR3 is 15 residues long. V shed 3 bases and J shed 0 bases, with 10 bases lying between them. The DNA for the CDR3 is TGTGCCAGTAGTATGGCTGGGAGAAGCACAGATACGCAGTATTTT. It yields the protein CASSMAGRSTDTQYF.

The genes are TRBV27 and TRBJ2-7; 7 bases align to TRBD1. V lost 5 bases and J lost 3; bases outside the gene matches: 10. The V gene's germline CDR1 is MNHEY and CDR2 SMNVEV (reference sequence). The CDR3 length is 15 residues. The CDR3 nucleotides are TGTGCCAGCAGTGGCCTTACAGGGGTCAACTACGAGCAGTACTTC. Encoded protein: CASSGLTGVNYEQYF.

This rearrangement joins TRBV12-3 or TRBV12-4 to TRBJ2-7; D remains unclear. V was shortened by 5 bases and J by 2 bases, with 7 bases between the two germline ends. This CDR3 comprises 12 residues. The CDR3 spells CASSPSPYEQYV. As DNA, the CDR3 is TGTGCCAGCAGTCCGTCCCCCTACGAGCAGTACGTC.

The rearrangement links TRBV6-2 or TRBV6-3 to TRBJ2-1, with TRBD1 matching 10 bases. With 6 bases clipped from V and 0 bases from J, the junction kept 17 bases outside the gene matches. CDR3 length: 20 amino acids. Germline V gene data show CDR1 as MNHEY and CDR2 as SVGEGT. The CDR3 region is CASSQAPGGRQGASYNEQFF. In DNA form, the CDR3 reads TGTGCCAGCAGCCAAGCACCTGGGGGTAGACAGGGGGCCTCCTACAATGAGCAGTTCTTC.

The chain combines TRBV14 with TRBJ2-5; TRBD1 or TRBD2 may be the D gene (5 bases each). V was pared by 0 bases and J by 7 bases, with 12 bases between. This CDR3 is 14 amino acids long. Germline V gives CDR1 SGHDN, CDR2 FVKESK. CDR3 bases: TGTGCCAGCAGCCAAGATCCAGGGACCGGGACCCAGTACTTC. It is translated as CASSQDPGTGTQYF.

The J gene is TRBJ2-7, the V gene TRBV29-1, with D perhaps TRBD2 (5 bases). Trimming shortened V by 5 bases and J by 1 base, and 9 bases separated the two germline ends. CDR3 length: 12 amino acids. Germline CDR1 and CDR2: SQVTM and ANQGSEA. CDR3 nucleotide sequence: TGCAGCGTTCGGGGAGTTTCCTACGAGCAGTACTTC. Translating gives CSVRGVSYEQYF.